The next 31 T cell receptor beta chains were all read from a single sample in a study of blood T cells in healthy people across ages. The use of a sample-barcoded 5' primer and a J-beta primer mix characterized a second PCR of about 6 to 11 cycles. One entry per CDR3 protein results from TCRdb running MiXCR on the 5' RACE reads. The data hold more than 1 million distinct CDR3 sequences, with under 55% observed a single time. Specimen: blood. The receptors derive from a woman in her sixties or seventies in good health.

The chain links TRBV3-1 to TRBJ2-7; a weak D match, TRBD1 (6 bases). The V gene's germline CDR1 is LGHDT and CDR2 YNNKEL (reference sequence). This CDR3 is built from 13 residues. Trimming pared 1 base from V and 5 bases from J, leaving 9 bases between. The DNA for the CDR3 is TGTGCCAGCAGCCAAGGGGGGCCCGACGAGCAGTACTTC. Amino acid sequence: CASSQGGPDEQYF.

For this clonotype: This sequence may be a read error, since a much larger clone differs from it by one base. J is TRBJ1-2 and V is TRBV6-1, with 7 bases matching TRBD1. The CDR3 covers 15 residues. V shed 6 bases, J shed 3 bases, and the junction held 10 bases outside the gene matches. Germline CDR1 and CDR2: MNHNS and SASEGT. The CDR3 loop reads CASSGQEVKYYGYTF. CDR3 DNA sequence: TGTGCCAGCAGCGGACAGGAGGTGAAATACTATGGCTACACCTTC.

The chain combines TRBV20-1 with TRBJ2-7; TRBD2 agrees at 14 bases. Germline CDR1 is DFQATT and CDR2 is SNEGSKA (reference sequence). V shed 0 bases and J 6 bases; nucleotides not matched to a gene: 16. The CDR3 is made up of 19 amino acids. CDR3 DNA sequence: TGCAGTGCTAGAGAGGGGGGCGTTCGAGGGACTAGCGGGAGTGCCGAGCAGTACTTC. Translation gives CSAREGGVRGTSGSAEQYF.

This chain links TRBV4-2 with TRBJ2-1; 15 nucleotides align to TRBD2. The CDR3 length is 19 residues. Germline assignment: CDR1 LGHNA and CDR2 YNFKEQ. The trim removed 2 bases at V and 6 bases at J, leaving 11 bases unmatched. The CDR3 DNA reads TGTGCCAGCAGCCAATCGGGACTAGCGGGAGGATTAGTGGGCAATGAGCAGTTCTTC. As protein: CASSQSGLAGGLVGNEQFF.

The V and J genes are TRBV7-9 and TRBJ1-1; D uncertain. Germline V gives CDR1 SEHNR, CDR2 FQNEAQ (reference sequence). The CDR3 consists of 13 residues. V was clipped by 2 bases and J by 4 bases, with 8 bases between them. CDR3 region: CASSLPRLTEAFF. CDR3 coding DNA: TGTGCCAGCAGCTTACCCAGGCTCACTGAAGCTTTCTTT.

The rearrangement uses TRBV23-1 and TRBJ2-7; 7 nucleotides agree with TRBD1. TRBV23-1 is given ORF status, its function remaining uncertain. V lost 0 bases and J lost 3; bases outside the gene matches: 8. The CDR3 runs to 16 residues. The DNA of the CDR3 is TGCGCCAGCAGTCAATCGTTGGGACAGTTTGTCTACGAGCAGTACTTC. Translation gives CASSQSLGQFVYEQYF.

Regarding this clonotype: This may be a read error: a much more frequent sequence differs by one nucleotide. The chain employs TRBV29-1 and TRBJ2-5; D tentatively fits TRBD1 or TRBD2 (5 bases each). The CDR3 is 12 amino acids. CDR1 SQVTM and CDR2 ANQGSEA come from the germline V gene. CDR3 loop: CSVVGTEEAQYF. Here the CDR3 DNA reads TGCAGCGTTGTAGGGACGGAAGAGGCCCAGTACTTC.

V gene TRBV5-1 combines with J gene TRBJ2-2; maybe TRBD1 (6 bases). Germline CDR1 and CDR2: SGHRS and YFSETQ. This CDR3 comprises 15 residues. Trimming removed 3 bases from V and 1 base from J, with 10 bases in between. CDR3 coding DNA: TGCGCCAGCAGCTCCGGACAGATGAACACCGGGGAGCTGTTTTTT. Residues: CASSSGQMNTGELFF.

This clonotype was counted between two and nine times. The chain has TRBV10-3 and TRBJ2-1; 7 bases align to TRBD2. The length of the CDR3 is 15 residues. With V trimmed by 6 bases and J by 7 bases, 12 bases remained unmatched. Germline V gene data show CDR1 as ENHRY and CDR2 as SYGVKD. DNA for the CDR3: TGTGCCATCAGGACCGGGACTACCAAGGGTAATGAGCAGTTCTTC. This translates into CAIRTGTTKGNEQFF.

This clonotype was seen a few times. V gene TRBV5-1 combines with J gene TRBJ2-7; D is perhaps TRBD1 (6 bases). V was trimmed by 0 bases and J by 0 bases, leaving 16 bases between them. The CDR3 runs 17 residues. Germline-derived CDR1 and CDR2 are SGHRS and YFSETQ. CDR3 amino acids: CASSLAGTREYSYEQYF. The CDR3, as DNA: TGCGCCAGCAGCTTGGCCGGGACAAGGGAGTACTCCTACGAGCAGTACTTC.

The sample holds a few counts of this clonotype. The chain uses TRBV12-3 or TRBV12-4 and TRBJ1-2; perhaps TRBD1 as D (5 bases). Trimming removed 3 bases from V and 8 bases from J, with 25 bases in between. This CDR3 has 17 amino acids. For the CDR3, the DNA is TGTGCCAGCAGTTTTGGTTCCTCGGGACGGAGTTTTGGCGGCTACACCTTC. It encodes CASSFGSSGRSFGGYTF.

The chain carries TRBV14 and TRBJ1-2; 8 bases line up with TRBD1. Germline V gives CDR1 SGHDN, CDR2 FVKESK. The CDR3 consists of 15 residues. After removal of 1 base from V and 4 bases from J, the junction contained 5 bases not matched to a gene. The CDR3 nucleotides read TGTGCCAGCAGCCAAGGGACAGGGCGGTCCTATGGCTACACCTTC. This translates into CASSQGTGRSYGYTF.

CDR3 amino acids: CASSPGTQYNEQFF. As DNA, the CDR3 is TGTGCCAGCAGTCCCGGGACTCAGTACAATGAGCAGTTCTTC. The chain is built from TRBV27 and TRBJ2-1, with D possibly matching TRBD2 (6 bases). The CDR3 is 14 residues long. V was cut by 5 bases and J by 4 bases, with 12 bases left in between. CDR1 is MNHEY, CDR2 SMNVEV, per germline (reference sequence).

The genes are TRBV7-2 and TRBJ2-3; D may match TRBD1 or TRBD2 (5 bases each). CDR3 length: 16 residues. V was shortened by 1 base and J by 2 bases, with 13 bases between the two germline ends. Germline CDR1 SGHTA, CDR2 FQGNSA. CDR3 nucleotides: TGTGCCAGCAGCTTAGGGTTGGGGGTTACCACAGATACGCAGTATTTT. Its protein is CASSLGLGVTTDTQYF.

CDR3 residues: CASSPGHFGIGTEAFF. CDR3 DNA: TGTGCCAGCTCACCCGGACATTTCGGGATTGGGACTGAAGCTTTCTTT. V and J are TRBV18 and TRBJ1-1, with TRBD1 as a possible D gene (5 bases). The CDR3 consists of 16 residues. Trimming shortened V by 3 bases and J by 5 bases, and 19 bases separated the two germline ends. Germline CDR1 reads KGHSH; CDR2 reads LQKENI.

CDR3 sequence (DNA): TGTGCCAGCAGTACGACCGACAGATTTAACACTGAAGCTTTCTTT. Its protein is CASSTTDRFNTEAFF. The J gene is TRBJ1-1, the V gene TRBV27; possible D gene TRBD1, 5 bases. The CDR3 spans 15 residues. V was pared by 5 bases and J by 2 bases, with 15 bases between. Germline V gene data show CDR1 as MNHEY and CDR2 as SMNVEV (reference sequence).

This clonotype was recorded a few times. The genes are TRBV29-1 and TRBJ2-5, with D perhaps assigned TRBD1 or TRBD2 (5 bases each). This CDR3 contains 14 residues. Germline CDR1 and CDR2: SQVTM and ANQGSEA. V lost 8 bases and J 1 base, leaving 17 bases between the germline ends. This CDR3 reads CSTPGEGPQETQYF. Written as DNA, the CDR3 is TGCAGCACCCCCGGTGAGGGACCCCAAGAGACCCAGTACTTC.

This clonotype was counted only a few times. The CDR3 reads CATSDRRTGYNEQYF. The CDR3, as DNA: TGTGCCACCAGTGATCGGAGGACAGGGTACAATGAGCAGTACTTC. The rearrangement joins TRBV24-1 to TRBJ2-7; 8 nucleotides match TRBD1. Germline V lookup: CDR1 KGHDR, CDR2 SFDVKD. CDR3 length: 15 residues. Unmatched junction bases numbered 10, after V lost 3 bases and J lost 7 bases.

The V call is TRBV20-1, the J call TRBJ1-2, with 10 bases identical to TRBD1. The junction had 6 bases not matched to a gene; V was cut back by 3 bases and J by 5 bases. The CDR3 is 14 amino acids. The germline V gene encodes CDR1 DFQATT and CDR2 SNEGSKA (reference sequence). CDR3 sequence: CSASPGTGAYGYTF. CDR3 nucleotide sequence: TGCAGTGCTAGCCCGGGGACAGGGGCATATGGCTACACCTTC.

The chain joins TRBV25-1 to TRBJ2-1; 8 positions agree with TRBD1. The CDR3 covers 13 residues. Germline loops: CDR1 MGHDK, CDR2 SYGVNS. Germline trimming cut 6 bases from V and 8 bases from J; bases unmatched to any gene: 6. DNA of the CDR3: TGTGCCAGCAGCCAGGGGGCGGTATATGAGCAGTTCTTC. Translation gives CASSQGAVYEQFF.

The chain uses TRBV6-5 and TRBJ2-1; no firm D call. The V end was cut by 0 bases, the J end by 6 bases, with 12 bases between. Germline loops: CDR1 MNHEY, CDR2 SVGAGI. The length of the CDR3 is 15 residues. CDR3 sequence reads: CASSYSTTGFNEQFF. The DNA of the CDR3 is TGTGCCAGCAGTTACTCGACGACTGGTTTCAATGAGCAGTTCTTC.

V is TRBV27 and J is TRBJ2-3, with D unresolved. V lost 0 bases and J lost 4, with 11 bases in between. The CDR3 runs 15 residues. Germline V gene lookup returns CDR1 MNHEY and CDR2 SMNVEV (reference sequence). This CDR3 reads CASSLSWSSSDTQYF. CDR3 DNA sequence: TGTGCCAGCAGTTTATCCTGGAGTAGCTCAGATACGCAGTATTTT.

Points on this clonotype: It may be a read error: a sequence one base away is much more abundant. The V and J genes are TRBV29-1 and TRBJ2-5; the match to TRBD1 covers 7 bases. V gave up 8 bases and J gave up 4 bases; unmatched junction bases: 10. Per the germline V gene, CDR1 is SQVTM and CDR2 is ANQGSEA. The CDR3 contains 13 residues. CDR3 protein: CSLSTGVAETQYF. The CDR3 DNA sequence: TGCAGCCTTTCCACAGGGGTGGCAGAGACCCAGTACTTC.

Only a few counts were recorded for this clonotype. In DNA, the CDR3 is TGTGCCAGCAGTTTAAGGTCCCACCAAAGCCGGGACCGCCGGGAGCAGTACTTC. Residues: CASSLRSHQSRDRREQYF. This sequence joins TRBV12-3 or TRBV12-4 and TRBJ2-7; perhaps D is TRBD1 or TRBD2 (5 bases each). This CDR3 has 18 residues. Trimming left V 2 bases short and J 7 bases short, with 27 bases between.

The table lists this clonotype with a few counts. The J gene is TRBJ2-7, the V gene TRBV20-1; no definite D call. Between the trimmed V and J ends, which lost 7 bases and 3 bases, there was a span of 13 bases. Germline CDR1 DFQATT, CDR2 SNEGSKA (reference sequence). The CDR3 runs 12 residues. In DNA, the CDR3 is TGCAGTGGTAGTCTTGACGGCTACGAGCAGTACTTC. This sequence encodes CSGSLDGYEQYF.

This sequence joins TRBV28 and TRBJ2-3, with D uncertain. Trimming left V 5 bases short and J 0 bases short, with 12 bases between. The CDR3 has 15 residues. The germline V gene has CDR1 MDHEN and CDR2 SYDVKM. CDR3 sequence: CASSLGTASTDTQYF. DNA for the CDR3: TGTGCCAGCAGTCTCGGCACAGCTAGCACAGATACGCAGTATTTT.

This clonotype was observed a few times. This chain links TRBV6-2 or TRBV6-3 with TRBJ2-2; no firm D call. Germline CDR1 and CDR2: MNHEY and SVGEGT. This CDR3 has 18 amino acids. V lost 5 bases and J 1 base, leaving 20 bases between the germline ends. This CDR3 is CASSPLRKIGQNTGELFF. CDR3 nucleotide sequence: TGTGCCAGCAGTCCCCTTCGTAAAATTGGTCAGAACACCGGGGAGCTGTTTTTT.

J is TRBJ2-1 and V is TRBV3-1; 10 bases align to TRBD2. The DNA end favors TRBJ2-7, so the J call may be wrong. The V gene's germline CDR1 is LGHDT and CDR2 YNNKEL (reference sequence). The CDR3 consists of 19 residues. The CDR3 coding sequence is TGTGCCAGCAGCCAAGATCAGCTTTCTAGCGGGAGTTGGTACAATGAGCAGTACTTC. It specifies CASSQDQLSSGSWYNEQYF.

The V and J genes are TRBV9 and TRBJ2-1, with D possibly being TRBD1 (6 bases). The J call is uncertain, as TRBJ2-7 better fits the DNA end. The CDR3 has 12 amino acids. The germline CDR1 and CDR2 sequences are SGDLS and YYNGEE. DNA for the CDR3: TGTGCCAGCAGCGTAGGGGACAATGAGCAGTACTTC. It specifies CASSVGDNEQYF.

DNA for the CDR3: TGTGCCAGCAGTCCTTTAGGGGGTAAAGAGACCCAGTACTTC. Its translation is CASSPLGGKETQYF. J is TRBJ2-5 and V is TRBV12-3 or TRBV12-4, with a possible D match to TRBD1 (6 bases). V was pared by 5 bases and J by 3 bases, with 13 bases between. CDR3 length equals 14 residues.

V gene TRBV7-9 combines with J gene TRBJ2-5; TRBD2 matches at 11 bases. The CDR3 covers 17 residues. Trimming removed 5 bases from V and 1 base from J; junction bases left unmatched: 9. In germline, CDR1 is SEHNR, CDR2 FQNEAQ (reference sequence). The CDR3 DNA sequence: TGTGCCAGCAGCATTCCTAGCGGGAGGCCCGTCCAAGAGACCCAGTACTTC. This gives the protein CASSIPSGRPVQETQYF.